Described below is a single TCR beta chain sequence and its context. Original methodology: Cell counts per sample came from amplifying reference gene primers. Sequencing used immunoSEQ multiplex PCR; TCRdb keeps in-frame clones, though not all of them. The V and J calls and clone size come from that table; D and trimming were worked out from the DNA. The sample consists of around 150,000 clones, roughly four fifths of them appearing once. The record originates from a study of blood T cell repertoires in COVID-19. Sequences were obtained from peripheral blood. This TCR came from a woman older than 75 in a cohort sampled during active or convalescent COVID-19.

This CDR3 is CASSSGFNQPQHF. CDR3 nucleotide sequence: TGTGCCAGCTCATCAGGATTCAATCAGCCCCAGCATTTT. The gene calls are TRBV18 and TRBJ1-5, with D unclear. Trimming took 5 bases from V and 3 from J, leaving 8 bases between them. CDR3 length: 13 amino acids. The V gene's germline CDR1 is KGHSH and CDR2 LQKENI.